This T cell receptor (beta chain) was captured by sequencing in a study of blood T cell repertoires in COVID-19 (dated by TCRdb to about 2020). Background for the entire study: Samples covering the acute and convalescent phases of COVID-19 were provided by collaborators in the United States, Italy and Spain. The material from the prospective study consisted of cDNA or gDNA derived from T cells, B-cell-depleted T cells, or PBMCs. Subjects who had been exposed to COVID-19, were actively infected with it, or had recovered from it provided the deeply sampled blood TCRbeta repertoires that made up the dataset. The repertoires were made available in a free public database intended to serve as a resource for research on the immune response to SARS-CoV-2. The samples were drawn from the first 160 participants of the ongoing ImmuneRACE study and from 1,254 subjects provided by 6 global collaborators. Nearly every sample came with metadata listing a de-identified subject ID, COVID-19 status, age in years and sex. Where HLA class I and class II types were available, the types were taken from metadata supplied by the sample provider, not from assay-based typing. Summary of the overall study and its limitations: The quantity of clinical and demographic metadata differed by source and by participant and was supplied without curation.

Whole blood was collected in K2EDTA tubes by collaborating institutions according to the institutions' own protocols. For TCRbeta analysis, collaborators shipped samples as frozen whole blood, isolated PBMCs, or DNA extracted from either of those sample types. This clone has only one observation. The specificity of this receptor is unknown. No qualities accompany the bases; no much larger clone lies one base away. The germline V gene sets CDR1 to MRHNA and CDR2 to SNTAGT. The CDR3 spans 17 residues, from the cysteine through the phenylalanine. This entry keeps only the CDR3 DNA: 51 bases, framed from base 1. V is pruned by 5 bases and J by 4 bases, leaving 6 bases of the junction without a gene match. TCRbeta CDR3 regions were amplified from genomic DNA using the immunoSEQ Assay, a bias-controlled multiplex PCR. The study's processing was this. Nucleated cell counts per sample were estimated from amplification of reference gene primers within the assay. Sequence reads were collapsed and filtered to measure the absolute abundance of every unique TCRbeta CDR3 rearrangement. Productive Simpson clonality was computed per sample as the square root of Simpson's diversity index over productive rearrangements. In TCRdb, the immuneACCESS table is reduced to in-frame sequences with V and J assigned. These tables do not hold every clone; where another copy was compared, an unresolved V gene accounts for under half, and the others remain unexplained. The DNA was the basis for D and trimming; V, J and clone size are from that table. This sample is represented by some 230,000 clones; about four fifths of them were singletons. The top ten clones comprise 2% to 2.5% of the sample.

The sequenced sample was peripheral blood. The sequence came from a woman aged 60-75 years with acute or convalescent COVID-19. The chain links TRBV6-4 with TRBJ2-1, and TRBD2 matches 15 of the central bases. In nucleotide form, the sequence is TGTGCCAGCAGTCGACTCGGACTAGCGGGGGGGTACAATGAGCAGTTCTTC. It is translated as CASSRLGLAGGYNEQFF.